Detailed here is one T cell receptor (beta chain). Its antigen is unidentified. Libraries were made from TCR beta cDNA, and they carried unique molecular identifiers. A single record per CDR3 protein comes from TCRdb applying MiXCR to the PCR reads. The sample lists some 260,000 distinct CDR3 sequences, 35% to 45% seen once, with under 5% in the top ten. The V end was cut by 4 bases, the J end by 8 bases, with 11 bases between. Germline V gene lookup returns CDR1 SGHTA and CDR2 FQGNSA. This CDR3 has 12 amino acids. This entry belongs to a study of post-analysis software for immune sequencing data. Whole-study findings and limits: Five or six TRBV segments, TRBV5-6, TRBV5-1 and TRBV20-1 among them, were found more frequent in patients than controls. Controls had significantly higher normalized Chao1 diversity than multiple sclerosis patients. Samples sharing a preparation batch grouped tightly together when assessed by F measure.

The rearrangement links TRBV7-2 to TRBJ1-2; D not resolved. Material: blood. This receptor was identified in a girl aged 10 to 17 with multiple sclerosis. CDR3 protein: CASSSYREGYTF. CDR3 nucleotides: TGTGCCAGCAGCTCATACCGCGAGGGCTACACCTTC.